The clone carrying this T cell receptor beta chain was seen a handful of times. This CDR3 contains 14 residues. The germline gives CDR1 SNHLY, CDR2 FYNNEI. With 7 bases removed from V and 2 bases from J, the gap between germline ends came to 15 bases. This specimen comes from a study of identical twins. Unique molecular identifiers were present on cDNA, and template switching added a universal primer site. TCRdb itself ran the 5' RACE reads through MiXCR, one entry per CDR3 protein. The table includes 350,000 to 600,000 distinct CDR3 sequences, 13% to 15% detected once. These data are also associated with another study on yellow fever vaccine responses in identical twins. That work adds: It has been reported that, in twins, the vaccine T cell response seemed partly convergent and partly personalized.

The receptor's source is a woman aged 18-35 years in good health. The material sequenced was CD4+ T cells sorted from blood. This chain joins TRBV2 and TRBJ2-7; D is unresolved. The chain's CDR3 is CASTQGVVPYEQYF. CDR3 DNA: TGTGCCAGCACCCAAGGTGTAGTCCCCTACGAGCAGTACTTC. Based on the CDR3 plus reference TRBV2 and TRBJ2-7, the full variable domain is EPEVTQTPSHQVTQMGQEVILRCVPISNHLYFYWYRQILGQKVEFLVSFYNNEISEKSEIFDDQFSVERPDGSNFTLKIRSTKLEDSAMYFCASTQGVVPYEQYFGPGTRLTVT.